This TCR beta chain derives from a study of post-analysis software for immune sequencing data. Turning to the study itself: Patients with relapsing-remitting, secondary progressive and progressive-relapsing multiple sclerosis courses were all represented.

Germline V gene data show CDR1 as SGDLS and CDR2 as YYNGEE. The CDR3 loop spans 13 amino acids. Study-level results: Patients with multiple sclerosis recorded significantly lower normalized Chao1 diversity than controls, the study found. Co-batched samples clustered tightly together by F measure. TRBV5-6, TRBV5-1 and TRBV20-1 belonged to a set of roughly five TRBV segments that were more frequent in patients than controls.

To note about this clonotype: Antigen unknown. Mismatch with germline at one junction end may stem from a read error.

Unique-molecular-identifier-tagged TCR beta cDNA libraries were used. TCRdb reprocessed the PCR reads via MiXCR and lists one record per CDR3 protein. This sample has about half a million distinct CDR3 sequences; approximately 31% occur once, and the top ten carry around 6.1%. The chain links TRBV9 to TRBJ1-2; D may be TRBD1 (6 bases). Material for sequencing was blood. The TCR comes from a girl under 18 with multiple sclerosis. The CDR3 coding sequence is TGTGCCGGCAGCGTATCCCCCGAGGGGGGTAACACCTTC. It encodes CAGSVSPEGGNTF.